Below, 23 T cell receptor beta chains from the same sample are listed, as sequenced in a study of T cells expressing NK-cell markers. After re-calling the 5' RACE reads, TCRdb lists one entry per CDR3 protein, DNA absent. In total, the table holds over 150,000 distinct CDR3 sequences. Sequencing used blood T cells: a sorted CD56 or NKG2C T cell subset, CD4+ or CD8+ T cells, or bulk PBMC T cells (not recorded which). The receptors stem from a man between 18 and 69 years old in good health.

The chain is built from TRBV15 and TRBJ1-5; TCRdb's D call of TRBD1 is untestable without DNA. The germline CDR1 and CDR2 sequences are LNHNV and YYDKDF (reference sequence). The CDR3 spans 16 residues. CDR3 region: CATSRDRGYQAQPQHF.

The chain uses TRBV9 and TRBJ2-1; TCRdb's D gene call, TRBD1, goes unchecked for lack of DNA. Per germline, CDR1 SGDLS and CDR2 YYNGEE. The CDR3 sequence is 14 residues long. The CDR3 reads CASSPRDRENEQFF.

The chain uses TRBV15 and TRBJ1-6. Germline CDR1 and CDR2: LNHNV and YYDKDF (reference sequence). The CDR3 spans 15 residues. CDR3: CATSREENFNSPLHF.

The rearrangement joins TRBV20-1 to TRBJ2-7; the D gene TCRdb calls, TRBD2, cannot be checked with no DNA. Germline V gene sequence: CDR1 DFQATT, CDR2 SNEGSKA (reference sequence). The CDR3 has 15 amino acids. The CDR3: CSARDRGDSTYEQYF.

J is TRBJ2-7 and V is TRBV28; TCRdb reports TRBD2, a call that lacks DNA to check it against. CDR1 and CDR2 (germline): MDHEN, SYDVKM. The CDR3 runs to 17 residues. The CDR3 is CASSLWGLAGGLSEQYF.

The chain joins TRBV7-6 to TRBJ1-1; TCRdb proposes TRBD1, but this gene call is untestable without DNA. CDR1 and CDR2 from the germline V gene are SGHVS and FNYEAQ. The CDR3 is 17 residues long. Here the CDR3 reads CASSFSDRGNPNTEAFF.

V is TRBV28 and J is TRBJ2-1; checking the TCRdb D call of TRBD1 is not possible without DNA. Germline assignment: CDR1 MDHEN and CDR2 SYDVKM. The CDR3 has 15 amino acids. The CDR3 protein is CASSLETGDDNEQFF.

This chain's CDR3 is CASSPYQGATEAFF. The chain is built from TRBV4-2 and TRBJ1-1; lacking DNA, the TRBD1 call made by TCRdb goes unchecked. Germline CDR1 reads LGHNA; CDR2 reads YNFKEQ. The CDR3 sequence is 14 residues long.

The chain is built from TRBV5-1 and TRBJ2-2. The length of the CDR3 is 14 residues. The germline V gene has CDR1 SGHRS and CDR2 YFSETQ. CDR3 sequence reads: CASMTQRNTGELFF.

The gene calls are TRBV7-3 and TRBJ2-7; without DNA, the TCRdb call of TRBD2 cannot be checked. The CDR3 extends over 15 amino acids. The V gene's germline CDR1 is SGHTA and CDR2 FQGTGA. CDR3 protein: CASSLTAGLGYEQYF.

The chain combines TRBV20-1 with TRBJ2-7. This CDR3 contains 13 residues. Germline assignment: CDR1 DFQATT and CDR2 SNEGSKA (reference sequence). CDR3 sequence reads: CSASLGDSYEQYF.

The rearrangement links TRBV12-3 or TRBV12-4 to TRBJ2-5; as DNA is missing, the TRBD2 call by TCRdb cannot be tested. This CDR3 comprises 15 residues. CDR3: CASTRTSPTGETQYF.

The rearrangement joins TRBV6-5 to TRBJ2-3; the TRBD2 assignment by TCRdb is unverifiable without DNA. The length of the CDR3 is 19 residues. Germline V gene data show CDR1 as MNHEY and CDR2 as SVGAGI. CDR3: CASSYSSTGLLPSTDTQYF.

V usage is TRBV12-3 or TRBV12-4 and J usage is TRBJ1-1; TCRdb's D call of TRBD1 is untestable without DNA. The CDR3 totals 12 residues. CDR3 loop: CASTPGHGEAFF.

The V and J genes are TRBV2 and TRBJ2-5; TCRdb selects TRBD2, and the lack of DNA leaves this call unchecked. Germline CDR1 and CDR2: SNHLY and FYNNEI. The CDR3 length is 12 residues. CDR3: CASRGIRETQYF.

The chain is built from TRBV10-3 and TRBJ2-3; the D call of TRBD1 rests on TCRdb alone, since no DNA is present to check it. CDR3 length: 14 residues. The germline CDR1 and CDR2 sequences are ENHRY and SYGVKD. CDR3 protein: CAISDGGMTDTQYF.

The chain links TRBV27 to TRBJ1-5; TCRdb reports TRBD1, a call that lacks DNA to check it against. The V gene's germline CDR1 is MNHEY and CDR2 SMNVEV (reference sequence). This CDR3 is built from 16 residues. The CDR3 is CASSLIAGMIDQPQHF.

The rearrangement links TRBV9 to TRBJ2-7; TCRdb proposes TRBD1, but this gene call is untestable without DNA. This CDR3 contains 14 residues. Germline CDR1 and CDR2: SGDLS and YYNGEE. CDR3 loop: CASSPSGGTGEQYF.

The V call is TRBV12-3 or TRBV12-4, the J call TRBJ1-2; the D call from TCRdb, TRBD1, cannot be confirmed without DNA. The CDR3 has 13 residues. CDR3 protein: CASRPDRVHGYTF.

The V and J genes are TRBV19 and TRBJ1-5; the D call of TRBD1 rests on TCRdb alone, since no DNA is present to check it. Per the germline V gene, CDR1 is LNHDA and CDR2 is SQIVND (reference sequence). The CDR3 loop spans 12 amino acids. CDR3 residues: CAGGYSNQPQHF.

J is TRBJ2-7 and V is TRBV5-4. Germline values: CDR1 SGHNT, CDR2 YYREEE (reference sequence). The CDR3 has 14 amino acids. The CDR3 protein is CASSRWGSSYEQYF.

The chain carries TRBV9 and TRBJ2-3; TCRdb lists TRBD2, though no DNA is available to test this call. Germline V gene data show CDR1 as SGDLS and CDR2 as YYNGEE. CDR3 length equals 19 residues. The CDR3 region is CASSTRWGLGSFSTDTQYF. Based on the CDR3 plus reference TRBV9 and TRBJ2-3, the full variable domain is DSGVTQTPKHLITATGQRVTLRCSPRSGDLSVYWYQQSLDQGLQFLIQYYNGEERAKGNILERFSAQQFPDLHSELNLSSLELGDSALYFCASSTRWGLGSFSTDTQYFGPGTRLTVL.

The V call is TRBV11-2, the J call TRBJ2-3; TCRdb indicates TRBD2, and absent DNA this call remains unverified. The CDR3 has 18 residues. CDR1 SGHAT and CDR2 FQNNGV come from the germline V gene. This CDR3 is CASSLVSGGATITDTQYF.